The 29 T cell receptor beta chains given below trace back to one sample, sequenced in a study of Ad26.COV2.S vaccination and SARS-CoV-2 variants. Treatment: roughly 19 received Ad26.COV2.S at low or high dose, single or two shots; 5 received placebo; per-sample allocation not given. Specimen acquisition occurred on day 63 following the initial vaccine or placebo injection. Profiled with immunoSEQ multiplex PCR; TCRdb holds only in-frame clones, not every one. The data hold hundreds of thousands of clones, with around nine tenths observed a single time. Sequenced material: peripheral blood, taken in a trial of Ad26.COV2.S vaccine versus placebo. These receptor sequences come from a person between 18 and 60 years old who received the Ad26.COV2.S COVID-19 vaccine or a placebo.

In its sample, this clone was seen a few times. The rearrangement joins TRBV19 to TRBJ1-1, with 9 bases that match TRBD1. This CDR3 has 16 amino acids. V trimming: 3 bases; J trimming: 4 bases; junction bases outside the gene matches: 9. Germline CDR1 reads LNHDA; CDR2 reads SQIVND (reference sequence). The CDR3 region has the DNA TGTGCCAGTAGTATTCCACGACAGGGGGTGGGCACTGAAGCTTTCTTT. Translated: CASSIPRQGVGTEAFF. Full variable domain (rest looked up from reference TRBV19 and TRBJ1-1): DGGITQSPKYLFRKEGQNVTLSCEQNLNHDAMYWYRQDPGQGLRLIYYSQIVNDFQKGDIAEGYSVSREKKESFPLTVTSAQKNPTAFYLCASSIPRQGVGTEAFFGQGTRLTVV.

The table lists this clone with a count of one. V and J are TRBV6-5 and TRBJ1-1, with D perhaps TRBD1 (6 bases). CDR1 and CDR2 (germline): MNHEY, SVGAGI. Trimming stripped 6 bases from V and 1 base from J, with 12 bases between. This CDR3 is built from 14 residues. The CDR3 bases are TGTGCCAGCAGGATACAGGGTGAGAACACTGAAGCTTTCTTT. Translation: CASRIQGENTEAFF.

The chain is built from TRBV10-3 and TRBJ2-5, with 12 positions matching TRBD2. V shed 0 bases, J shed 4 bases, and the junction held 9 bases outside the gene matches. Germline V gene lookup returns CDR1 ENHRY and CDR2 SYGVKD. CDR3 length equals 18 residues. In nucleotides, the CDR3 is TGTGCCATCAGTGAGTCGGTGACTAGCGGGGGTGGGTCAGAGACCCAGTACTTC. Protein product: CAISESVTSGGGSETQYF.

The genes are TRBV24-1 and TRBJ1-5; tentative D call: TRBD1 (5 bases). The CDR3 has 12 amino acids. V lost 2 bases and J 8 bases, leaving 6 bases between the germline ends. Germline assignment: CDR1 KGHDR and CDR2 SFDVKD. DNA for the CDR3: TGTGCCACCAGTGATTGGGGGGAGCCCCAGCATTTT. Its translation is CATSDWGEPQHF.

The chain joins TRBV16 to TRBJ2-1; D is unresolved. This CDR3 region has 13 residues. Per the germline V gene, CDR1 is KGHSY and CDR2 is FQNENV. Trimming left V 0 bases short and J 15 bases short, with 15 bases between. CDR3 sequence reads: CASSQSASVSPFF. Written as DNA, the CDR3 is TGTGCCAGCAGCCAATCAGCCTCCGTCAGTCCGTTCTTC.

The chain has TRBV19 and TRBJ2-1; 8 bases agree with TRBD1. The V segment lost 5 bases and the J segment 10 bases; nucleotides outside the gene matches: 7. This CDR3 comprises 13 residues. CDR1 and CDR2 (germline): LNHDA, SQIVND (reference sequence). The CDR3 bases are TGTGCCAGTAGTTTCGGACAGGGATGGGAGCAGTTCTTC. Its protein product is CASSFGQGWEQFF.

The chain combines TRBV18 with TRBJ2-7, with D perhaps TRBD2 (5 bases). Germline CDR1 reads KGHSH; CDR2 reads LQKENI. This CDR3 has 15 residues. Trimming left V 3 bases short and J 1 base short, with 13 bases between. The CDR3 nucleotides are TGTGCCAGCTCACCGGAGAGGGCCCCTTCCTACGAGCAGTACTTC. It specifies CASSPERAPSYEQYF.

The sample holds a few counts of this clone. The V and J genes are TRBV7-9 and TRBJ1-1; D ambiguous. In germline, CDR1 is SEHNR, CDR2 FQNEAQ (reference sequence). Deletions cut 2 bases from V and 10 bases from J, with 11 bases between. CDR3 size: 12 residues. This chain's CDR3 is CASSLPGVGAFF. DNA for the CDR3: TGTGCCAGCAGCTTACCAGGCGTGGGAGCTTTCTTT.

The CDR3 sequence: CASSPQGTGGTGEQFF. CDR3 nucleotide sequence: TGTGCCAGCTCACCGCAGGGGACTGGGGGAACCGGTGAGCAGTTCTTC. This chain uses TRBV18 with TRBJ2-1; D possibly uses TRBD1 or TRBD2 (6 bases each). V lost 3 bases to trimming and J lost 9 bases, with 21 bases between them. Germline CDR1 is KGHSH and CDR2 is LQKENI. This CDR3 contains 16 residues.

V and J are TRBV19 and TRBJ2-7; tentative D call: TRBD1 (5 bases). V was shortened by 3 bases and J by 3 bases, with 12 bases between the two germline ends. CDR3 length equals 14 residues. Per germline, CDR1 LNHDA and CDR2 SQIVND (reference sequence). The DNA of the CDR3 is TGTGCCAGTAGTATGTCTCTCCAGGGCTACGAGCAGTACTTC. Its translation: CASSMSLQGYEQYF.

This clone has a single count. J is TRBJ1-2 and V is TRBV7-2, with 8 bases that match TRBD1. The CDR3 totals 15 residues. V lost 4 bases to trimming and J lost 8 bases; unmatched junction nucleotides: 12. The germline gives CDR1 SGHTA, CDR2 FQGNSA. The CDR3 nucleotides are TGTGCCAGCAGCTCCCCCGACAGGGGAAATGGAGGCTACACCTTC. Translated: CASSSPDRGNGGYTF.

The chain joins TRBV19 to TRBJ1-1; a weak D match, TRBD1 (6 bases). The CDR3 covers 12 residues. V was shortened by 7 bases and J by 5 bases, with 11 bases between the two germline ends. The V gene's germline CDR1 is LNHDA and CDR2 SQIVND (reference sequence). Written as DNA, the CDR3 is TGTGCCAGTACCCGGGACAATACTGAAGCTTTCTTT. This gives the protein CASTRDNTEAFF.

This clone was seen only once. The chain combines TRBV19 with TRBJ1-1; possible D gene TRBD1, 5 bases. The ends were cut back, 1 base at V and 8 bases at J, with 11 bases in the middle. This CDR3 spans 13 amino acids. In germline, CDR1 is LNHDA, CDR2 SQIVND (reference sequence). The CDR3 protein is CASSIGQGVEAFF. For the CDR3, the DNA is TGTGCCAGTAGTATAGGCCAGGGAGTGGAAGCTTTCTTT.

V usage is TRBV7-8 and J usage is TRBJ2-7; D might be TRBD2 (6 bases). The CDR3 spans 14 residues. V dropped 1 base and J dropped 2 bases, with 9 bases sitting between them. Germline lookup yields CDR1 SGHVS and CDR2 FQNEAQ. CDR3 bases: TGTGCCAGCAGCTTAGGTCGGACTACCTACGAGCAGTACTTC. Encoded protein: CASSLGRTTYEQYF.

This sequence joins TRBV3-1 (or the pseudogene TRBV3-2) and TRBJ1-4, with D possibly being TRBD1 (5 bases). The CDR3 is made up of 14 amino acids. V was pared by 1 base and J by 12 bases, with 15 bases between. Germline loops: CDR1 LGHDT, CDR2 YNNKEL (reference sequence). CDR3 in amino acids: CASSQAGGRGELFF. The CDR3 region has the DNA TGTGCCAGCAGCCAAGCTGGGGGGAGAGGGGAACTGTTTTTT.

The chain recombines TRBV7-2 with TRBJ1-1; TRBD1 matches 8 bases. Per the germline V gene, CDR1 is SGHTA and CDR2 is FQGNSA. CDR3 length: 15 amino acids. J was trimmed by 5 bases and V by 5 bases; bases with no gene match: 10. CDR3 sequence: CASSPSRGRRTEAFF. The CDR3 nucleotides read TGTGCCAGCAGCCCCTCCAGGGGGCGCCGAACTGAAGCTTTCTTT.

This clone was detected only once. This rearrangement joins TRBV6-2 or TRBV6-3 to TRBJ1-6, with D perhaps matching TRBD1 (6 bases). CDR3 size: 17 residues. The V gene lost 0 bases and the J gene lost 8 bases, with 17 bases spanning the gap. Germline assignment: CDR1 MNHEY and CDR2 SVGEGT. DNA for the CDR3: TGTGCCAGCAGTTACTCGATCGTTCACAGGGTGTATTCACCCCTCCACTTT. This gives the protein CASSYSIVHRVYSPLHF.

The count of this clone is one. CDR3 region: CASSSRAGYEQYF. CDR3 nucleotide sequence: TGTGCCAGCAGCTCGAGGGCCGGCTACGAGCAGTACTTC. J is TRBJ2-7 and V is TRBV7-2; D is perhaps TRBD2 (5 bases). Per the germline V gene, CDR1 is SGHTA and CDR2 is FQGNSA. CDR3 length: 13 residues. The ends were cut back, 4 bases at V and 3 bases at J, with 10 bases in the middle.

The V call is TRBV24-1, the J call TRBJ2-3, with D perhaps matching TRBD1 (6 bases). V shed 3 bases and J shed 2 bases, with 11 bases lying between them. This CDR3 has 15 amino acids. Germline CDR1 reads KGHDR; CDR2 reads SFDVKD. In DNA form, the CDR3 reads TGTGCCACCAGTGATCAGGGGTGGTACACAGATACGCAGTATTTT. Residues: CATSDQGWYTDTQYF.

For the CDR3, the DNA is TGTGCCAGCAGTTACTTTGGGACAGGGTTTGAGCAGTACTTC. Amino acids: CASSYFGTGFEQYF. V usage is TRBV28 and J usage is TRBJ2-7, with 9 bases matching TRBD1. The CDR3 covers 14 residues. Germline V CDR1 and CDR2: MDHEN, SYDVKM. V was pared by 4 bases and J by 7 bases, with 8 bases of the junction left unmatched.

This clone has only a few counts. The chain carries TRBV4-2 and TRBJ2-2, with D possibly TRBD2 on 6 matching bases. CDR3 length: 15 amino acids. Germline CDR1 reads LGHNA; CDR2 reads YNFKEQ. V shed 0 bases and J shed 4 bases, with 9 bases lying between them. The DNA of the CDR3 is TGTGCCAGCAGCCAAGACCTAGCGAGCACCGGGGAGCTGTTTTTT. Its protein product is CASSQDLASTGELFF.

CDR3: CASEPDTYNEQFF. CDR3 coding DNA: TGTGCCAGCGAACCGGACACTTACAATGAGCAGTTCTTC. V and J are TRBV5-5 and TRBJ2-1; D might be TRBD1 (5 bases). Germline values: CDR1 SGHKS, CDR2 YYEKEE (reference sequence). The ends were cut back, 7 bases at V and 4 bases at J, with 12 bases in the middle. The CDR3 sequence is 13 residues long.

This chain links TRBV7-2 with TRBJ2-1; D uncertain. Germline V gives CDR1 SGHTA, CDR2 FQGNSA. This CDR3 is 15 amino acids long. Trimming removed 1 base from V and 6 bases from J, with 13 bases in between. DNA of the CDR3: TGTGCCAGCAGCTTAGATCGGATTAGTACCAATGAGCAGTTCTTC. Its protein product is CASSLDRISTNEQFF.

The V gene is TRBV27, the J gene TRBJ2-7; D gene uncertain. The CDR3 loop spans 13 amino acids. With 5 bases removed from V and 0 bases from J, the gap between germline ends came to 8 bases. Germline CDR1 MNHEY, CDR2 SMNVEV (reference sequence). The CDR3 loop is CASSRSFSYEQYF. CDR3 sequence (DNA): TGTGCCAGCAGTAGGAGCTTCTCCTACGAGCAGTACTTC.

V gene TRBV27 combines with J gene TRBJ1-2; no firm D call. Germline-derived CDR1 and CDR2 are MNHEY and SMNVEV (reference sequence). The CDR3 contains 13 residues. With 2 bases removed from V and 4 bases from J, the gap between germline ends came to 8 bases. The CDR3 reads CASSLGVLYGYTF. The CDR3 nucleotides read TGTGCCAGCAGTTTAGGGGTTCTCTATGGCTACACCTTC.

The J gene is TRBJ2-5, the V gene TRBV11-3; the match to TRBD2 covers 12 bases. From germline, CDR1 is SGHNT and CDR2 YENEEA. This CDR3 comprises 16 residues. The V segment lost 1 base and the J segment 2 bases; nucleotides outside the gene matches: 2. The CDR3, as DNA: TGTGCCAGCAGCTTAGGCGGACTAGCGGGACAAGAGACCCAGTACTTC. It specifies CASSLGGLAGQETQYF.

The chain recombines TRBV24-1 with TRBJ1-2; TRBD1 matches at 8 bases. The CDR3 is 12 amino acids. Germline lookup yields CDR1 KGHDR and CDR2 SFDVKD. V dropped 6 bases and J dropped 8; count of bases not matched to a gene: 4. The CDR3 nucleotides are TGTGCCACCAGTCAGGGGGCGCGGGGCTACACCTTC. Amino acid sequence: CATSQGARGYTF.

V usage is TRBV6-4 and J usage is TRBJ2-2; weak D call: TRBD1 (6 bases). CDR1 and CDR2 (germline): MRHNA, SNTAGT. The V and J ends lost 6 bases and 1 base respectively, with 9 bases between them. The CDR3 spans 14 residues. Written as DNA, the CDR3 is TGTGCCAGCAGCCGGACAGTGAACACCGGGGAGCTGTTTTTT. This codes for CASSRTVNTGELFF.

J is TRBJ2-3 and V is TRBV6-1, with TRBD2 identical over 13 bases. This CDR3 has 16 amino acids. Per the germline V gene, CDR1 is MNHNS and CDR2 is SASEGT. V shed 4 bases, J shed 5 bases, and the junction held 6 bases outside the gene matches. This CDR3 reads CASSVTSGGVKDTQYF. The CDR3 DNA follows: TGTGCCAGCAGTGTAACTAGCGGGGGGGTTAAAGATACGCAGTATTTT.